This T cell receptor (beta chain) was captured in a study of tumor and adjacent non-tumor tissue in lung cancer. RNA was extracted from bulk tissue without any cell sorting. Distant lung tissue was collected more than 3 cm away from the tumor edge. Comments on this clonotype: Germline is not matched at one junction end, which may reflect a read error.

A modified ARM-PCR protocol with three rounds of nested PCR amplified TCRbeta. MiXCR, run by TCRdb on the multiplex PCR reads, gives a single entry per CDR3 protein. Of 75,000 to 95,000 distinct CDR3 sequences in the sample, 76% were seen once. CDR3 length equals 13 residues. The germline gives CDR1 SQVTM, CDR2 ANQGSEA. The TCR originated in a woman aged 45-65 years with non-small cell lung cancer. Sequenced sample: distant non-tumor lung tissue. V and J are TRBV29-1 and TRBJ1-4; D remains unclear. The CDR3 region is CSGFEGPIEKLLF. The CDR3 DNA follows: TGCAGCGGGTTTGAGGGTCCTATTGAAAAACTGTTATTT. The full variable domain, with the rest looked up from reference TRBV29-1 and TRBJ1-4, is SAVISQKPSRDICQRGTSLTIQCQVDSQVTMMFWYRQQPGQSLTLIATANQGSEATYESGFVIDKFPISRPNLTFSTLTVSNMSPEDSSIYLCSGFEGPIEKLLFGSGTQLSVL.